The clone carrying this TCR beta chain was counted between two and nine times. The antigen remains undetermined. The PCR had 60 Vbeta and 13 Jbeta primers. Assay: immunoSEQ multiplex PCR; the TCRdb copy retains only in-frame clones and omits some. The sample contains around 81,000 clones, around 58% of which appear only once. The sample is drawn from a study of cytomegalovirus exposure and HLA in healthy donors. Study summary: Falling in the Caucasian-associated ancestry cluster were 81% of some 400 genotyped donors.

Study-wide results and caveats: Several of the most significant clusters appeared, in a later analysis, to be linked to common viral pathogens.

Between the trimmed V and J ends, which lost 0 bases and 9 bases, there was a span of 12 bases. This CDR3 has 15 amino acids. Germline-derived CDR1 and CDR2 are SGHTA and FQGNSA. The clonotype comes from a man aged 25-45 years in good health and CMV-seropositive. This chain uses TRBV7-2 with TRBJ1-6; D uncertain. The sequenced sample consisted of PBMCs. As DNA, the CDR3 is TGTGCCAGCAGCTTAGCCGACCGACAAGCTTCACCCCTCCACTTT. It is translated as CASSLADRQASPLHF.